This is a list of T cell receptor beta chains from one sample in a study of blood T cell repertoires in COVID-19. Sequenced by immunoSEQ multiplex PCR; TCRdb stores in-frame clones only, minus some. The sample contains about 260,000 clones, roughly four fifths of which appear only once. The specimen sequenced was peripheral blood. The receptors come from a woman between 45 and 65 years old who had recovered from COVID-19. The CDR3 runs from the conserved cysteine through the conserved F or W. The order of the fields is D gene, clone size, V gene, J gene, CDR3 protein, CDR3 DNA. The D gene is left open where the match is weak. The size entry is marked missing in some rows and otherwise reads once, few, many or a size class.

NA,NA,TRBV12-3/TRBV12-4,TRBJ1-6,CASSRDLASPLHF,TGTGCCAGCAGCAGGGACTTAGCGTCACCCCTCCACTTT
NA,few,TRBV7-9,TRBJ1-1,CASSSGRLNTEAFF,TGTGCCAGCAGTTCGGGAAGACTGAACACTGAAGCTTTCTTT
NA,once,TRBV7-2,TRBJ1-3,CASSLGGPRSGNTIYF,TGTGCCAGCAGCTTGGGGGGACCCCGCTCTGGAAACACCATATATTTT
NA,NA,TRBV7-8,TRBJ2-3,CASSLGLAAQYF,TGTGCCAGCAGCTTAGGGTTAGCGGCGCAGTATTTT
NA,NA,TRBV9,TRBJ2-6,CASSASGANVLTF,TGTGCCAGCAGCGCCTCCGGGGCCAACGTCCTGACTTTC
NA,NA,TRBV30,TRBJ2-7,CAWSVRGGRGYEQYF,TGTGCCTGGAGTGTACGAGGGGGGAGGGGGTACGAGCAGTACTTC
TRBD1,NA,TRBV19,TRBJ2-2,CASRPGGLNTGELFF,TGTGCCAGTAGACCAGGGGGTCTCAACACCGGGGAGCTGTTTTTT
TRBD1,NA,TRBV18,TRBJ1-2,CASSPTGRYGYTF,TGTGCCAGCTCACCGACAGGGCGCTATGGCTACACCTTC
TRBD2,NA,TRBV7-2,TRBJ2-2,CASSLAPGGNTGELFF,TGTGCCAGCAGCTTAGCGCCGGGGGGAAACACCGGGGAGCTGTTTTTT
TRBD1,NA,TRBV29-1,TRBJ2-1,CSVGQGAGNEQFF,TGCAGCGTTGGGCAGGGGGCAGGGAATGAGCAGTTCTTC
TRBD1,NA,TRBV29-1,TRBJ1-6,CSVGWGTENSPLHF,TGCAGCGTGGGGTGGGGGACAGAGAATTCACCCCTCCACTTT
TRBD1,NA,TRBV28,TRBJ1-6,CASSPGQGDSPLHF,TGTGCCAGCTCACCGGGACAGGGGGATTCACCCCTCCACTTT
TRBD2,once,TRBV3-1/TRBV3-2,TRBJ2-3,CASSQKWGETSGGPSTDTQYF,TGTGCCAGCAGCCAAAAGTGGGGCGAGACTAGCGGGGGGCCTAGCACAGATACGCAGTATTTT
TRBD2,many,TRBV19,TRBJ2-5,CASSFSGGDETQYF,TGTGCCAGTAGTTTTAGCGGGGGGGATGAGACCCAGTACTTC
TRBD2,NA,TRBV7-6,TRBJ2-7,CASSPAGRGIHEQYF,TGTGCCAGCAGCCCAGCGGGGAGGGGCATCCACGAGCAGTACTTC
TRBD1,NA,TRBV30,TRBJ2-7,CASPRTGAGEQYF,TGTGCCAGTCCCAGGACAGGGGCGGGCGAGCAGTACTTC
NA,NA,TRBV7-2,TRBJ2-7,CASSSYRSPYEQYF,TGTGCCAGCAGCTCATACAGGTCCCCCTACGAGCAGTACTTC
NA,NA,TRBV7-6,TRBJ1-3,CASSFSRGGFGSGNTIYF,TGTGCCAGCAGCTTTAGTCGGGGGGGATTTGGCTCTGGAAACACCATATATTTT
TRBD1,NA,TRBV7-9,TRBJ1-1,CASSLNIGGQRAFF,TGTGCCAGCAGCCTAAATATCGGGGGACAGCGAGCTTTCTTT
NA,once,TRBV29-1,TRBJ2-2,CSATRTGELFF,TGCAGCGCAACGAGAACCGGGGAGCTGTTTTTT
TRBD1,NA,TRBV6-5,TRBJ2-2,CASSSDRGLSGELFF,TGTGCCAGCAGTAGCGACAGGGGCCTCTCCGGGGAGCTGTTTTTT
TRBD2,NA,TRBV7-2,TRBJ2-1,CASSLAGTSGYNEQFF,TGTGCCAGCAGCTTAGCGGGGACTAGCGGCTACAATGAGCAGTTCTTC
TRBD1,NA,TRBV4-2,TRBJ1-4,CASSQEGLDRAGEKLFF,TGTGCCAGCAGCCAAGAGGGGTTAGACAGGGCAGGTGAAAAACTGTTTTTT
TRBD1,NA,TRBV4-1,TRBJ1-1,CASSQESRTGKTAEAFF,TGCGCCAGCAGCCAAGAGTCCCGGACAGGGAAGACGGCTGAAGCTTTCTTT
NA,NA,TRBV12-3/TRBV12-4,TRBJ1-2,CASSSLPYGYTF,TGTGCCAGCAGTTCCCTCCCCTATGGCTACACCTTC
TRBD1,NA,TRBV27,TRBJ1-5,CASSLRWTGFGNQPQHF,TGTGCCAGCAGTTTACGTTGGACAGGGTTTGGCAATCAGCCCCAGCATTTT
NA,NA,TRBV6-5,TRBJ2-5,CASSQAGETQYF,TGTGCCAGCTCACAAGCGGGAGAGACCCAGTACTTC
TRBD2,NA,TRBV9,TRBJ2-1,CASSPPGLAVNEQFF,TGTGCCAGCAGCCCCCCGGGACTAGCGGTGAATGAGCAGTTCTTC
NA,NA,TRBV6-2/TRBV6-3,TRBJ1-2,CASSSRAGVGYTF,TGTGCCAGCAGCTCCCGCGCGGGAGTTGGCTACACCTTC
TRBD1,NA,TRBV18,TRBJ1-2,CASSPTGEVIYGYTF,TGTGCCAGCTCACCTACAGGGGAAGTCATCTATGGCTACACCTTC
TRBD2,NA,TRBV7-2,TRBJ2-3,CASSLKRGGVTDTQYF,TGTGCCAGCAGCTTAAAACGGGGGGGCGTGACAGATACGCAGTATTTT
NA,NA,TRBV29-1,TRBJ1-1,CSVTLQENTEAFF,TGCAGCGTAACCCTTCAGGAGAACACTGAAGCTTTCTTT
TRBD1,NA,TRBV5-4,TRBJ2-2,CASSPGTGGALNTGELFF,TGTGCCAGCAGCCCAGGGACAGGGGGAGCCCTTAACACCGGGGAGCTGTTTTTT
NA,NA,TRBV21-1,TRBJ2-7,CASSKAGASPQTGGDPYEQYF,TGTGCCAGCAGCAAAGCAGGTGCCTCTCCGCAAACAGGGGGGGATCCCTACGAGCAGTACTTC
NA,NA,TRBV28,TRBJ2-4,CASSPPGKHDIQYF,TGTGCCAGCAGCCCTCCAGGGAAACACGACATTCAGTACTTC
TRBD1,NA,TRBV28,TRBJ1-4,CASSLRQGYTNEKLFF,TGTGCCAGCAGTTTAAGACAGGGCTACACTAATGAAAAACTGTTTTTT
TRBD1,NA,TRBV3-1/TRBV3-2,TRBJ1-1,CASSQGQGSYTEAFF,TGTGCCAGCAGCCAAGGACAGGGGAGTTACACTGAAGCTTTCTTT
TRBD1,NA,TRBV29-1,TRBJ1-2,CSVGSGAGGIYGYTF,TGCAGCGTTGGGTCTGGCGCAGGGGGCATCTATGGCTACACCTTC
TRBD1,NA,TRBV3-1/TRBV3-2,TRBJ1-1,CASSRTGSLYEAFF,TGTGCCAGCAGCCGGACAGGGTCCCTTTACGAAGCTTTCTTT
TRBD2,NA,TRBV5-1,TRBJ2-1,CASSLGGTSGGRYNEQFF,TGCGCCAGCAGCTTGGGTGGGACTAGCGGGGGGAGATACAATGAGCAGTTCTTC
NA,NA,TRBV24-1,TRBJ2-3,CATSDLRGSTDTQYF,TGTGCCACCAGTGATTTGCGGGGGAGCACAGATACGCAGTATTTT
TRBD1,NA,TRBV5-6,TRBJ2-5,CASSFTGAATNQETQYF,TGTGCCAGCAGCTTCACAGGGGCCGCAACCAACCAAGAGACCCAGTACTTC
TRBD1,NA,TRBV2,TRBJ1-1,CASSAGGPGTEAFF,TGTGCCAGCAGTGCAGGGGGCCCGGGCACTGAAGCTTTCTTT
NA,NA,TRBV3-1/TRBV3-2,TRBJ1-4,CASSQVGGNEKLFF,TGTGCCAGCAGCCAAGTTGGGGGGAATGAAAAACTGTTTTTT
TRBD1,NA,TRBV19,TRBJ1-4,CASSILGQGNEKLFF,TGTGCCAGTAGTATCCTGGGACAGGGCAATGAAAAACTGTTTTTT
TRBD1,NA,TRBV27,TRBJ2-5,CASRSDRAQETQYF,TGTGCCAGCAGATCGGACAGGGCCCAAGAGACCCAGTACTTC
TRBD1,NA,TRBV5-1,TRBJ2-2,CASSAATGITGELFF,TGCGCCAGCAGCGCCGCGACAGGGATCACCGGGGAGCTGTTTTTT
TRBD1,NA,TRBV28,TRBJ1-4,CASSLFTDRANEKLFF,TGTGCCAGCAGTTTATTTACGGACAGGGCTAATGAAAAACTGTTTTTT
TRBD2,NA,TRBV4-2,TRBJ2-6,CASSQGTSGSSGANVLTF,TGTGCCAGCAGCCAAGGGACTAGCGGGAGTTCAGGGGCCAACGTCCTGACTTTC
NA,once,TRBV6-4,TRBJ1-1,CASRGAGDTEAFF,TGTGCCAGCAGGGGGGCCGGGGACACTGAAGCTTTCTTT
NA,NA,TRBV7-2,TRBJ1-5,CASNTATGPNQPQHF,TGTGCCAGCAACACGGCGACAGGCCCGAATCAGCCCCAGCATTTT
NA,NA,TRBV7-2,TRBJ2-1,CASSFEDNEQFF,TGTGCCAGCAGCTTTGAGGATAATGAGCAGTTCTTC
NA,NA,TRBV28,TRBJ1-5,CASISPGQGQPQHF,TGTGCCAGCATTTCCCCCGGACAAGGACAGCCCCAGCATTTT
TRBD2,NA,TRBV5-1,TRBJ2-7,CASSLGPAGGGEQYF,TGCGCCAGCAGCTTGGGTCCAGCGGGAGGGGGCGAGCAGTACTTC
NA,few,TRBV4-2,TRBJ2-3,CASSQVGDTGADTQYF,TGTGCCAGCAGCCAAGTTGGGGACACCGGGGCAGATACGCAGTATTTT
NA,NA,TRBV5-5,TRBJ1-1,CASSLGQGGWSNTEAFF,TGTGCCAGCAGCTTGGGTCAGGGTGGTTGGTCGAACACTGAAGCTTTCTTT
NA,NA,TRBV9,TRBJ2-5,CASTRKRGKETQYF,TGTGCCAGCACCCGAAAAAGGGGGAAGGAGACCCAGTACTTC
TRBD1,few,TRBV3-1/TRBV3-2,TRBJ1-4,CASSQRTGGRTNEKLFF,TGTGCCAGCAGCCAAAGAACAGGGGGAAGGACTAATGAAAAACTGTTTTTT
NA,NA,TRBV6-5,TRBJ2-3,CASMGTPSTDTQYF,TGTGCCAGCATGGGGACACCTAGCACAGATACGCAGTATTTT
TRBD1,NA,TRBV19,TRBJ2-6,CASSQRQGNSGANVLTF,TGTGCCAGTAGTCAACGACAGGGAAATTCTGGGGCCAACGTCCTGACTTTC